The clone carrying this T cell receptor beta chain showed up many times. The sample comes from a study of human T cells and chemical hapten exposure. There are 13 residues in the CDR3. Germline CDR1 reads ENHRY; CDR2 reads SYGVKD. The V gene lost 10 bases and the J gene lost 1 base, with 13 bases spanning the gap. The time point is: pre-sensitization, week 0. Treatment meaning: therapeutic diphenylcyclopropenone sensitization with weekly scalp DPC. TCRdb reanalysed the RACE reads using MiXCR and keeps one entry per CDR3 protein. The sample comprises 95,000 to 100,000 distinct CDR3 sequences, 9.5% to 14% of which are singletons, and 3.1% rests with the top ten.

Sequenced here: whole blood, sampled in connection with sensitization to the hapten diphenylcyclopropenone (DPC). The V and J genes are TRBV10-3 and TRBJ1-1; tentative D call: TRBD1 (6 bases). This clonotype originated in a woman aged 55-69 years with alopecia areata. Some clones in this sample may be carry-over from other donors' samples. CDR3 protein: CATTYRENTEAFF. CDR3 coding DNA: TGTGCCACGACCTACAGGGAGAACACTGAAGCTTTCTTT.